The TCR beta chain described here comes from a study of blood T cell repertoires in COVID-19. TCRdb's copy holds only in-frame clones and misses some; the assay was immunoSEQ multiplex PCR. This repertoire shows about 230,000 clones, over 75% found once; its top ten account for roughly 12%. Sequences were obtained from peripheral blood. The origin of this receptor is a man in his fifties or sixties with COVID-19, enrolled during active disease.

The CDR3 DNA reads TGTGCCAGCAGGCTCCCCACTATGAACACTGAAGCTTTCTTT. Translation gives CASRLPTMNTEAFF. The chain is built from TRBV6-8 and TRBJ1-1; no definite D call. Germline V CDR1 and CDR2: MNHGY, SAAAGT. V lost 6 bases to trimming and J lost 0 bases, with 11 bases between them. CDR3 length: 14 residues.